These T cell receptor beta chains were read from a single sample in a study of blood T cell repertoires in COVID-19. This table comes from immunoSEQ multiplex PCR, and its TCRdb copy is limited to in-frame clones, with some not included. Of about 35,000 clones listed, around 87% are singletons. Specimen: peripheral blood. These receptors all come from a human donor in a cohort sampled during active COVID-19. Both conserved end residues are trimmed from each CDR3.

ASSSRRGAASAKNIQY	TRBV7-2	TRBJ2-4
SASDRVNYGYT	TRBV20-1	TRBJ1-2
ASSANRVQPQH	TRBV28	TRBJ1-5
ASSPDSGELF	TRBV18	TRBJ2-2
ASSQDSGGPRLYEQF	TRBV4-3	TRBJ2-1
ASRTSNRGGTYNEQF	TRBV3-1/TRBV3-2	TRBJ2-1
ASSPRLQGMNTEAF	TRBV18	TRBJ1-1
ASSSNTEAF	TRBV18	TRBJ1-1
ASSIGLGTGGHYGYT	TRBV19	TRBJ1-2
ASSLARGAYEQY	TRBV27	TRBJ2-7
ATSDGTGLPYEQY	TRBV24-1	TRBJ2-7
ASSPLGQGGGYEQY	TRBV18	TRBJ2-7
ASSLVPEETQY	TRBV7-2	TRBJ2-5
ASSLAGAFGTGQAF	TRBV5-4	TRBJ1-1
ASRRDTGELF	TRBV10-1	TRBJ2-2
ASSRGAYEKLF	TRBV6-2/TRBV6-3	TRBJ1-4
ASSQPLHRGADTEAF	TRBV4-1	TRBJ1-1
ASIGAAGLSSPQETQY	TRBV28	TRBJ2-5
ASSPGPLGGNEQF	TRBV11-3	TRBJ2-1
ASRPYGQGAYEQY	TRBV6-5	TRBJ2-7
ASSLRDRGPYGYT	TRBV6-5	TRBJ1-2
ASSQGPRGEGGPQH	TRBV4-2	TRBJ1-5
ASSDPGQGSGYT	TRBV2	TRBJ1-2
ASSSSGGSPETQY	TRBV7-9	TRBJ2-5
ASSGQGNTEAF	TRBV2	TRBJ1-1
ASSQSASEGYGYT	TRBV23-1	TRBJ1-2
ASSYADSAYEQY	TRBV6-5	TRBJ2-7
ASSYSGGGGTT	TRBV6-5	TRBJ1-2
SVGEFIGPQH	TRBV29-1	TRBJ1-5
ASNSPSGANVLT	TRBV5-1	TRBJ2-6
ASSFDRGRPGANVLT	TRBV28	TRBJ2-6
ASYSGGPQETQY	TRBV19	TRBJ2-5
ASTSLAGGLETQY	TRBV7-2	TRBJ2-5
ASSQEDRGNSPLH	TRBV3-1/TRBV3-2	TRBJ1-6
ASSQDGQSNQPQH	TRBV3-1/TRBV3-2	TRBJ1-5
ASSAGTANTGELF	TRBV7-2	TRBJ2-2
ATSSPSGGTYNEQF	TRBV15	TRBJ2-1
ASSEGRGTVTDTQY	TRBV2	TRBJ2-3
ASSETGTIQETQY	TRBV5-1	TRBJ2-5
ASSSRTGGLNSPLH	TRBV5-1	TRBJ1-6
ASSTRTGHYGYT	TRBV28	TRBJ1-2
ASRRGQGSGYEQY	TRBV6-6	TRBJ2-7
ASSPSYGETQY	TRBV5-4	TRBJ2-5
ASRSPGPGNYT	TRBV28	TRBJ1-2
ASSLIGGNEQF	TRBV11-3	TRBJ2-1
ASTAGEYNEQF	TRBV2	TRBJ2-1
ASSEQGRRSYEQY	TRBV2	TRBJ2-7
SVEQGAYEQY	TRBV29-1	TRBJ2-7
ASSLTGTSGHNEQF	TRBV7-9	TRBJ2-1
ASSTGHAYGYT	TRBV28	TRBJ1-2
ATSASPYREGRTDTQY	TRBV24-1	TRBJ2-3
ASKRGGTAQETQY	TRBV6-5	TRBJ2-5
ASSLSGVGEKLF	TRBV28	TRBJ1-4
ASSLVRDTGNTIY	TRBV14	TRBJ1-3
ASSLKDRGNYGYT	TRBV5-1	TRBJ1-2
ASSPKTGGGRSDTQY	TRBV27	TRBJ2-3
ASSRRETEPQH	TRBV14	TRBJ1-5
ASTERVQGADGELF	TRBV7-2	TRBJ2-2
ASSLPGTGVTGELF	TRBV11-2	TRBJ2-2